The rows below give T cell receptor beta chains drawn from one sample of a study of shared clonotypes between healthy human individuals. Sequencing was performed with immunoSEQ multiplex PCR; in TCRdb, only in-frame clones are kept and a portion is missing. The data hold about 380,000 clones, with roughly 96% observed a single time. Source material: memory CD8+ T cells sorted from blood. These receptors came from a man aged 25-45 years in good health. CDR3s include the opening cysteine and the closing phenylalanine or tryptophan. Each record gives: D gene, clone size, J gene, V gene, CDR3 length, CDR3 protein, CDR3 DNA. The D gene is left open where the match is weak. Part of the rows lack a size; the others show once, few, many or a class for expanded clones.

d_gene: -
abundance: -
j_gene: TRBJ2-1
v_gene: TRBV10-3
len: 12
CDR3aa: CAMGDSYNEQFF
CDR3nt: TGTGCCATGGGAGACTCCTACAATGAGCAGTTCTTC

d_gene: TRBD1
abundance: few
j_gene: TRBJ1-2
v_gene: TRBV4-1
len: 15
CDR3aa: CASSQDTDRALWLPF
CDR3nt: TGCGCCAGCAGCCAAGATACGGACAGGGCTCTATGGCTACCCTTC

d_gene: -
abundance: -
j_gene: TRBJ1-1
v_gene: TRBV9
len: 14
CDR3aa: CASSVEGRDAEAFF
CDR3nt: TGTGCCAGCAGCGTAGAAGGGAGGGACGCTGAAGCTTTCTTT

d_gene: TRBD1
abundance: -
j_gene: TRBJ2-7
v_gene: TRBV10-3
len: 14
CDR3aa: CATRERTGGYEQYF
CDR3nt: TGTGCCACCAGAGAGCGGACAGGGGGCTACGAGCAGTACTTC

d_gene: -
abundance: -
j_gene: TRBJ1-5
v_gene: TRBV7-2
len: 15
CDR3aa: CASSLAHGRGQPQHF
CDR3nt: TGTGCCAGCAGCTTGGCCCACGGCCGGGGTCAGCCCCAGCATTTT

d_gene: -
abundance: -
j_gene: TRBJ2-7
v_gene: TRBV28
len: 13
CDR3aa: CASRVVGAYEQYF
CDR3nt: TGTGCCAGCAGAGTCGTCGGGGCCTACGAGCAGTACTTC

d_gene: TRBD2
abundance: -
j_gene: TRBJ2-7
v_gene: TRBV27
len: 16
CDR3aa: CASSSQRGAPTYEQYF
CDR3nt: TGTGCCAGCAGTTCCCAGCGGGGGGCCCCCACCTACGAGCAGTACTTC

d_gene: -
abundance: -
j_gene: TRBJ2-2
v_gene: TRBV5-1
len: 20
CDR3aa: CARSRGTAHAHNQNTGELFF
CDR3nt: TGCGCCAGAAGTAGGGGGACTGCTCATGCCCATAATCAAAACACCGGGGAGCTGTTTTTT

d_gene: TRBD1
abundance: -
j_gene: TRBJ2-7
v_gene: TRBV14
len: 16
CDR3aa: CASSPLTGTAPYEQYF
CDR3nt: TGTGCCAGCAGCCCCCTCACCGGGACAGCCCCGTACGAGCAGTACTTC

d_gene: -
abundance: -
j_gene: TRBJ1-1
v_gene: TRBV25-1
len: 13
CDR3aa: CASSVTGGTEAFF
CDR3nt: TGTGCCAGCAGTGTAACAGGAGGCACTGAAGCTTTCTTT

d_gene: -
abundance: -
j_gene: TRBJ2-1
v_gene: TRBV4-2
len: 16
CDR3aa: CASSQEGAGIRNEQFF
CDR3nt: TGTGCCAGCAGCCAAGAGGGGGCGGGGATTCGGAATGAGCAGTTCTTC

d_gene: -
abundance: -
j_gene: TRBJ2-1
v_gene: TRBV12-5
len: 14
CDR3aa: CASGFTRAYNEQFF
CDR3nt: TGTGCTAGTGGTTTTACCCGCGCCTACAATGAGCAGTTCTTC

d_gene: TRBD2
abundance: -
j_gene: TRBJ2-5
v_gene: TRBV30
len: 13
CDR3aa: CAGDWEGRETQYF
CDR3nt: TGTGCCGGGGACTGGGAGGGAAGAGAGACCCAGTACTTC

d_gene: TRBD2
abundance: -
j_gene: TRBJ2-3
v_gene: TRBV5-1
len: 18
CDR3aa: CASSLFPGTSGSTDTQYF
CDR3nt: TGCGCCAGCAGCTTGTTTCCCGGGACTAGCGGATCTACAGATACGCAGTATTTT

d_gene: -
abundance: -
j_gene: TRBJ1-5
v_gene: TRBV19
len: 17
CDR3aa: CASTRTDRGLSNQPQHF
CDR3nt: TGTGCCAGTACCCGGACAGATAGGGGCCTTTCCAATCAGCCCCAGCATTTT

d_gene: -
abundance: -
j_gene: TRBJ1-5
v_gene: TRBV28
len: 16
CDR3aa: CASSPRDFRGNQPQHF
CDR3nt: TGTGCCAGCAGTCCACGGGACTTCCGGGGCAATCAGCCCCAGCATTTT

d_gene: TRBD2
abundance: -
j_gene: TRBJ2-7
v_gene: TRBV2
len: 14
CDR3aa: CASSEARTSNEQYF
CDR3nt: TGTGCCAGCAGTGAAGCGAGGACTAGCAACGAGCAGTACTTC

d_gene: TRBD1
abundance: -
j_gene: TRBJ1-2
v_gene: TRBV30
len: 12
CDR3aa: CAWGQDDYGYTF
CDR3nt: TGTGCCTGGGGACAGGACGACTATGGCTACACCTTC

d_gene: -
abundance: -
j_gene: TRBJ2-5
v_gene: TRBV1
len: 13
CDR3aa: CTSCPREWETQYF
CDR3nt: TGCACCAGCTGCCCGAGGGAGTGGGAGACCCAGTACTTC

d_gene: -
abundance: -
j_gene: TRBJ2-7
v_gene: TRBV14
len: 9
CDR3aa: CASKAEQYF
CDR3nt: TGTGCCAGCAAGGCCGAGCAGTACTTC

d_gene: TRBD2
abundance: -
j_gene: TRBJ2-7
v_gene: TRBV7-3
len: 13
CDR3aa: CASSLRRGDEQYF
CDR3nt: TGTGCCAGCAGCTTAAGGCGGGGGGACGAGCAGTACTTC

d_gene: TRBD1
abundance: -
j_gene: TRBJ1-2
v_gene: TRBV28
len: 12
CDR3aa: CATGQGFYGYTF
CDR3nt: TGTGCCACCGGACAGGGGTTCTATGGCTACACCTTC

d_gene: TRBD2
abundance: -
j_gene: TRBJ2-3
v_gene: TRBV19
len: 17
CDR3aa: CASRERPGLALTDTQYF
CDR3nt: TGTGCCAGTAGGGAGCGACCGGGACTAGCTCTCACAGATACGCAGTATTTT

d_gene: -
abundance: -
j_gene: TRBJ2-7
v_gene: TRBV5-5
len: 15
CDR3aa: CASSSRTGLSYEQYF
CDR3nt: TGTGCCAGCAGCTCCCGGACTGGCCTCTCCTACGAGCAGTACTTC

d_gene: -
abundance: -
j_gene: TRBJ2-2
v_gene: TRBV14
len: 13
CDR3aa: CASSQDRNGELFF
CDR3nt: TGTGCCAGCAGCCAAGACAGGAACGGGGAGCTGTTTTTT

d_gene: -
abundance: once
j_gene: TRBJ2-1
v_gene: TRBV28
len: 15
CDR3aa: CASSLPPAGRNEQFF
CDR3nt: TGTGCCAGCAGTTTGCCCCCGGCAGGGCGAAATGAGCAGTTCTTC

d_gene: TRBD1
abundance: -
j_gene: TRBJ1-2
v_gene: TRBV4-2
len: 16
CDR3aa: CASSQDLDRVNYGYTF
CDR3nt: TGTGCCAGCAGCCAAGACCTAGACAGGGTAAACTATGGCTACACCTTC

d_gene: -
abundance: -
j_gene: TRBJ2-5
v_gene: TRBV5-1
len: 11
CDR3aa: CASRAGETQYF
CDR3nt: TGCGCCAGCAGGGCAGGGGAGACCCAGTACTTC

d_gene: TRBD1
abundance: few
j_gene: TRBJ1-2
v_gene: TRBV6-6
len: 16
CDR3aa: CASRRTSGTGNYGYTF
CDR3nt: TGTGCCAGCAGGCGAACTTCCGGGACAGGGAACTATGGCTACACCTTC

d_gene: -
abundance: -
j_gene: TRBJ2-1
v_gene: TRBV5-4
len: 14
CDR3aa: CASSLAPSTLEQFF
CDR3nt: TGTGCCAGCAGCTTGGCCCCTAGCACACTTGAGCAGTTCTTC

d_gene: -
abundance: -
j_gene: TRBJ2-5
v_gene: TRBV7-9
len: 15
CDR3aa: CASSLNLAAQETQYF
CDR3nt: TGTGCCAGCAGCTTAAACTTAGCCGCACAAGAGACCCAGTACTTC

d_gene: TRBD2
abundance: -
j_gene: TRBJ2-1
v_gene: TRBV15
len: 17
CDR3aa: CATSSTNRGSGMNEQFF
CDR3nt: TGTGCCACCAGCAGCACTAACCGGGGTAGCGGGATGAATGAGCAGTTCTTC

d_gene: -
abundance: once
j_gene: TRBJ2-7
v_gene: TRBV5-4
len: 15
CDR3aa: CASSPLPTGHYEQYF
CDR3nt: TGTGCCAGCAGCCCCCTCCCGACAGGCCACTACGAGCAGTACTTC

d_gene: TRBD2
abundance: -
j_gene: TRBJ2-1
v_gene: TRBV5-4
len: 16
CDR3aa: CASSPSGGLAGLEQFF
CDR3nt: TGTGCCAGCAGCCCGTCGGGGGGACTAGCGGGACTTGAGCAGTTCTTC

d_gene: TRBD2
abundance: -
j_gene: TRBJ2-2
v_gene: TRBV4-2
len: 17
CDR3aa: CASSQERGLRNTGELFF
CDR3nt: TGTGCCAGCAGCCAAGAACGGGGACTACGGAACACCGGGGAGCTGTTTTTT

d_gene: -
abundance: -
j_gene: TRBJ2-1
v_gene: TRBV2
len: 15
CDR3aa: CASSVVAGPDNEQFF
CDR3nt: TGTGCCAGCAGTGTAGTTGCCGGGCCGGACAATGAGCAGTTCTTC

d_gene: -
abundance: -
j_gene: TRBJ2-5
v_gene: TRBV5-5
len: 14
CDR3aa: CASSLEGGGETQYF
CDR3nt: TGTGCCAGCAGCTTGGAGGGGGGAGGAGAGACCCAGTACTTC

d_gene: -
abundance: -
j_gene: TRBJ2-7
v_gene: TRBV9
len: 14
CDR3aa: CASSSRAQGGEQYF
CDR3nt: TGTGCCAGCAGCTCAAGGGCGCAGGGGGGCGAGCAGTACTTC

d_gene: TRBD1
abundance: -
j_gene: TRBJ1-2
v_gene: TRBV5-8
len: 16
CDR3aa: CASPRTGTLTNYGYTF
CDR3nt: TGTGCCAGCCCGAGGACAGGGACGCTCACTAACTATGGCTACACCTTC